This T cell receptor (beta chain) is drawn from a study of CD8 T cells in ankylosing spondylitis. Making the TCR beta libraries involved quantitative 5'-RACE with molecular barcodes. TCRdb redid the calling of the 5' RACE reads with MiXCR, one entry per CDR3 protein. The sample has 250,000 to 350,000 distinct CDR3 sequences; about 20% are singletons. This clonotype was picked up a small number of times. Trimming shortened V by 3 bases and J by 3 bases, and 12 bases separated the two germline ends. This CDR3 is built from 13 residues. Germline CDR1 and CDR2: DFQATT and SNEGSKA (reference sequence). The specimen was blood, either unsorted or a sorted T cell fraction (not recorded which). The chain carries TRBV20-1 and TRBJ2-7, with a possible D match to TRBD2 (6 bases). The receptor was isolated from a male donor with ankylosing spondylitis or in good health (not recorded which). In nucleotides, the CDR3 is TGCAGTGCTAGGGGCTTGCGGGGCTACGAGCAGTACGTC. It codes for CSARGLRGYEQYV.